Presented here are 19 T cell receptor beta chains from one specimen sequenced in a study of cytomegalovirus exposure and HLA in healthy donors. With 60 Vbeta and 13 Jbeta primers, the PCR was carried out. Generated by immunoSEQ multiplex PCR, the TCRdb table keeps only in-frame clones and is missing some. Of some 130,000 clones detected, about four fifths appear once; the ten largest clones hold 4% to 5.5%. Sequencing was carried out using PBMCs. The receptors stem from a man aged 25 to 45 in good health.

The V and J genes are TRBV7-6 and TRBJ2-1; 15 nucleotides align to TRBD2. In germline, CDR1 is SGHVS, CDR2 FNYEAQ. The CDR3 is made up of 19 amino acids. Trimming at V came to 1 base and at J to 5 bases, leaving 9 bases not matched to a gene. The CDR3 loop is CASSLGRTSGRVGDNEQFF. CDR3 DNA sequence: TGTGCCAGCAGCTTAGGACGGACTAGCGGGAGGGTCGGAGACAATGAGCAGTTCTTC.

This rearrangement joins TRBV2 to TRBJ2-1; a weak D match, TRBD1 (5 bases). Germline V gene sequence: CDR1 SNHLY, CDR2 FYNNEI. This CDR3 region has 16 residues. V lost 1 base to trimming and J lost 0 bases, with 10 bases between them. The CDR3 here is CASSEGGASSYNEQFF. CDR3 DNA sequence: TGTGCCAGCAGTGAAGGGGGCGCAAGCTCCTACAATGAGCAGTTCTTC.

The rearrangement joins TRBV5-6 to TRBJ2-3; 11 bases are a match to TRBD2. V lost 4 bases to trimming and J lost 5 bases; unmatched junction nucleotides: 12. Germline CDR1 SGHDT, CDR2 YYEEEE. This CDR3 spans 17 amino acids. CDR3 DNA sequence: TGTGCCAGCAGCCCGGGGGGGACTAGCGGTCCCCAAGATACGCAGTATTTT. Translation gives CASSPGGTSGPQDTQYF.

In regard to this clone: The junction differs from germline at one of its ends, possibly a read error. Other nucleotide sequences from this sample produce the same CDR3. The chain is built from TRBV6-5 and TRBJ2-3; TRBD2 matches 7 bases. The CDR3 extends over 15 amino acids. The germline gives CDR1 MNHEY, CDR2 SVGAGI. CDR3 in DNA: TGTGCTAGCAGTTACTCGAGAGTGGGAGGGCTTACGCAGTATTTT. Amino acid sequence: CASSYSRVGGLTQYF.

The chain is built from TRBV6-5 and TRBJ2-1, with 11 positions matching TRBD2. This CDR3 is 15 amino acids long. The V gene's germline CDR1 is MNHEY and CDR2 SVGAGI. V shed 5 bases, J shed 8 bases, and the junction held 8 bases outside the gene matches. The CDR3 region is CASSASGRLGDEQFF. The CDR3 DNA follows: TGTGCCAGCAGTGCTAGCGGGAGGTTGGGGGATGAGCAGTTCTTC.

The J gene is TRBJ1-2, the V gene TRBV29-1, with a weak D call TRBD1 (5 bases). The CDR3 spans 12 residues. The germline V gene encodes CDR1 SQVTM and CDR2 ANQGSEA. Trimming cost V 3 bases and J 6 bases, with 11 bases left between them. As DNA, the CDR3 is TGCAGCGTTGACAGGGTGGACGATGGCTACACCTTC. Translated, it gives CSVDRVDDGYTF.

The chain uses TRBV9 and TRBJ2-2, with 13 positions matching TRBD2. This CDR3 region has 16 residues. Per germline, CDR1 SGDLS and CDR2 YYNGEE. V was pared by 3 bases and J by 8 bases, with 7 bases of the junction left unmatched. The CDR3 DNA reads as TGTGCCAGCAGCGCAACTAGCGGGAGGGCCATTGGGGAGCTGTTTTTT. Translating gives CASSATSGRAIGELFF.

The chain uses TRBV5-6 and TRBJ2-7; D gene ambiguous. From germline, CDR1 is SGHDT and CDR2 YYEEEE. The CDR3 totals 14 residues. Trimming left V 0 bases short and J 0 bases short, with 7 bases between. The CDR3, as DNA: TGTGCCAGCAGCTTGGCGAGCGCCTCCTACGAGCAGTACTTC. Translating gives CASSLASASYEQYF.

The rearrangement links TRBV5-1 to TRBJ2-5; 13 bases are shared with TRBD2. With 0 bases clipped from V and 7 bases from J, the junction kept 9 bases outside the gene matches. In germline, CDR1 is SGHRS, CDR2 YFSETQ. The CDR3 is made up of 17 amino acids. The CDR3 sequence is CASSLGTSGSPRATQYF. As DNA, the CDR3 is TGCGCCAGCAGCTTGGGGACTAGCGGGAGCCCCCGGGCGACCCAGTACTTC.

This chain links TRBV15 with TRBJ1-5; 7 bases are a match to TRBD1. The CDR3 contains 15 residues. Trimming took 2 bases from V and 9 from J; bases not matched to a gene: 10. Germline V gene lookup returns CDR1 LNHNV and CDR2 YYDKDF (reference sequence). Here the CDR3 reads CATSRSTAGGLPQHF. CDR3 nucleotides: TGTGCCACCAGCAGATCCACGGCAGGGGGGCTGCCCCAGCATTTT.

V gene TRBV27 combines with J gene TRBJ2-2, with 8 positions matching TRBD2. Germline assignment: CDR1 MNHEY and CDR2 SMNVEV (reference sequence). The CDR3 is made up of 15 amino acids. The ends lost 3 bases at V and 6 bases at J; junction bases unmatched: 6. The CDR3 is CASSFGGVSAGELFF. CDR3 coding DNA: TGTGCCAGCAGTTTCGGGGGGGTTAGCGCCGGGGAGCTGTTTTTT.

V usage is TRBV4-1 and J usage is TRBJ2-7, with a possible D match to TRBD2 (6 bases). CDR1 MGHRA and CDR2 YSYEKL come from the germline V gene. The CDR3 extends over 14 amino acids. Trimming removed 4 bases at V and 0 bases at J, with 10 bases between. CDR3 sequence reads: CASSRGESSYEQYF. CDR3 DNA: TGCGCCAGCAGCCGCGGGGAGAGCTCCTACGAGCAGTACTTC.

The chain carries TRBV7-2 and TRBJ1-1; 8 bases line up with TRBD1. V was pared by 4 bases and J by 6 bases, with 10 bases of the junction left unmatched. Germline values: CDR1 SGHTA, CDR2 FQGNSA. The CDR3 runs to 15 residues. The CDR3 DNA reads TGTGCCAGCAGCTCCGTACTTGAACAGGGGGCTGAAGCTTTCTTT. The encoded protein is CASSSVLEQGAEAFF.

J is TRBJ2-6 and V is TRBV19; weak D call: TRBD1 (6 bases). Trimming shortened V by 4 bases and J by 2 bases, and 9 bases separated the two germline ends. In germline, CDR1 is LNHDA, CDR2 SQIVND (reference sequence). The CDR3 loop spans 15 amino acids. CDR3 DNA sequence: TGTGCCAGTAGTAAGGGACAAACTGGGGCCAACGTCCTGACTTTC. Its translation: CASSKGQTGANVLTF. The variable domain in full, with the rest retrieved from reference TRBV19 and TRBJ2-6, is DGGITQSPKYLFRKEGQNVTLSCEQNLNHDAMYWYRQDPGQGLRLIYYSQIVNDFQKGDIAEGYSVSREKKESFPLTVTSAQKNPTAFYLCASSKGQTGANVLTFGAGSRLTVL.

The chain recombines TRBV7-9 with TRBJ2-1, with 8 bases matching TRBD2. Germline-derived CDR1 and CDR2 are SEHNR and FQNEAQ (reference sequence). The CDR3 consists of 16 residues. V trimming: 5 bases; J trimming: 5 bases; junction bases outside the gene matches: 11. This chain's CDR3 is CASSPRGAGEHNEQFF. The CDR3 nucleotides read TGTGCCAGCAGCCCCAGGGGAGCGGGAGAACACAATGAGCAGTTCTTC.

Here the CDR3 reads CASSTRDRDLETQYF. Written as DNA, the CDR3 is TGTGCCAGTAGTACCCGGGACAGGGATCTGGAGACCCAGTACTTC. The rearrangement uses TRBV19 and TRBJ2-5; 9 nucleotides align to TRBD1. CDR1 is LNHDA and CDR2 is SQIVND in the germline V gene (reference sequence). The CDR3 has 15 amino acids. The junction had 8 bases not matched to a gene; V was cut back by 4 bases and J by 5 bases.

In this sample, this clone turned up once. The chain combines TRBV9 with TRBJ1-1; 7 nucleotides match TRBD1. This CDR3 is 18 amino acids long. The V gene end was trimmed by 3 bases and the J gene end by 1 base; junction bases not matched to a gene: 15. The V gene's germline CDR1 is SGDLS and CDR2 YYNGEE. CDR3 nucleotides: TGTGCCAGCAGCGCACCCGGGACAGTCCCGATCTCGAACACTGAAGCTTTCTTT. Protein: CASSAPGTVPISNTEAFF.

The sample holds a few counts of this clone. The chain uses TRBV9 and TRBJ1-1; 10 positions match TRBD1. The ends lost 7 bases at V and 6 bases at J; junction bases unmatched: 9. The CDR3 contains 14 residues. Germline CDR1 is SGDLS and CDR2 is YYNGEE. The CDR3 sequence: CASSVGTGVPEAFF. The DNA for the CDR3 is TGTGCCAGCTCCGTAGGGACAGGGGTACCTGAAGCTTTCTTT.

V gene TRBV7-9 combines with J gene TRBJ2-1, with TRBD2 identical over 8 bases. The CDR3 spans 15 residues. Trimming removed 2 bases from V and 6 bases from J; junction bases left unmatched: 6. Germline V lookup: CDR1 SEHNR, CDR2 FQNEAQ (reference sequence). In nucleotides, the CDR3 is TGTGCCAGCAGCTTATCCAGCGGGAGCCTCAATGAGCAGTTCTTC. Encoded protein: CASSLSSGSLNEQFF.